This record covers a single TCR beta chain. As handled by the study authors: Cell counts per sample came from amplifying reference gene primers. This table comes from immunoSEQ multiplex PCR, and its TCRdb copy is limited to in-frame clones, with some not included. The DNA gave D and trimming, while V, J and clone size come from that table. This table has 350,000 or so clones, around 87% appearing once. This sample was included in a study of blood T cell repertoires in COVID-19. About the research overall: Acute and convalescent COVID-19 samples came from the United States, Italy and Spain. The cDNA or gDNA used as material had been derived from T cells, B-cell-depleted T cells, or PBMCs.

This CDR3 comprises 13 residues. In germline, CDR1 is LNHDA, CDR2 SQIVND (reference sequence). Trimming took 9 bases from V and 0 from J, leaving 11 bases between them. Enrolment of Seattle patients took place during active infection, and they were followed longitudinally. This TCR came from a woman aged 25-40 years with COVID-19, enrolled during active disease. Sequenced material: peripheral blood. The chain has TRBV19 and TRBJ1-1, with a weak D call TRBD1 (6 bases). CDR3: CASKQGLNTEAFF. In DNA form, the CDR3 reads TGTGCCAGCAAACAGGGCTTGAACACTGAAGCTTTCTTT.